What follows are 30 T cell receptor beta chains derived from one specimen sequenced in a study of control samples from healthy donors and cancer patients. Clones were sequenced by immunoSEQ multiplex PCR, and TCRdb holds only the in-frame ones, with some missing. The sample carries about 77,000 clones, 92% recorded once. The sample consisted of blood. These receptor sequences come from a woman aged 55-70 years in good health.

V and J are TRBV30 and TRBJ1-2; a possible D gene is TRBD1 (6 bases). Looked up from germline, CDR1 is GTSNPN and CDR2 is SVGIG (reference sequence). CDR3 length equals 13 residues. Trimming left V 3 bases short and J 2 bases short, with 10 bases between. This CDR3 reads CAWSRGSNYGYTF. The CDR3 DNA follows: TGTGCCTGGAGCAGGGGTTCCAACTATGGCTACACCTTC. Together with reference TRBV30 and TRBJ1-2, the CDR3 gives the full variable domain: SQTIHQWPATLVQPVGSPLSLECTVEGTSNPNLYWYRQAAGRGLQLLFYSVGIGQISSEVPQNLSASRPQDRQFILSSKKLLLSDSGFYLCAWSRGSNYGYTFGSGTRLTVV.

The chain recombines TRBV12-3 or TRBV12-4 with TRBJ1-2, with 8 positions matching TRBD1. The junction had 5 bases not matched to a gene; V was cut back by 6 bases and J by 5 bases. This CDR3 is built from 13 residues. CDR3 nucleotide sequence: TGTGCCAGCAGGGGACAGGAGGGATATGGCTACACCTTC. Protein sequence: CASRGQEGYGYTF.

The CDR3 here is CASSPSGTSTDTQYF. The CDR3 DNA follows: TGTGCCAGCAGCCCCTCGGGGACAAGCACAGATACGCAGTATTTT. The chain links TRBV7-3 to TRBJ2-3; perhaps TRBD1 as D (6 bases). Germline V gives CDR1 SGHTA, CDR2 FQGTGA. The CDR3 is 15 amino acids. The V gene lost 5 bases and the J gene lost 0 bases, with 12 bases spanning the gap.

The chain employs TRBV6-5 and TRBJ2-5, with a possible D match to TRBD1 (5 bases). Germline loops: CDR1 MNHEY, CDR2 SVGAGI. Trimming removed 2 bases at V and 2 bases at J, with 15 bases between. This CDR3 has 16 amino acids. DNA for the CDR3: TGTGCCAGCAGTTACGATGACAGAAGGGGACAAGAGACCCAGTACTTC. Amino acid sequence: CASSYDDRRGQETQYF.

As for this clone: The sample contains more than one DNA sequence encoding this CDR3. This chain joins TRBV2 and TRBJ1-1, with 8 nucleotides matching TRBD1. From germline, CDR1 is SNHLY and CDR2 FYNNEI. The CDR3 runs 14 residues. With V trimmed by 2 bases and J by 4 bases, 3 bases remained unmatched. The DNA for the CDR3 is TGTGCCAGCAGTGAACAGGGGGCAATCACTGAAGCTTTCTTT. It specifies CASSEQGAITEAFF.

The rearrangement uses TRBV5-5 and TRBJ2-1; TRBD2 might be the D (5 bases). Germline V gene data show CDR1 as SGHKS and CDR2 as YYEKEE (reference sequence). V was pared by 0 bases and J by 7 bases, with 8 bases between. CDR3 length: 13 residues. The CDR3 DNA reads as TGTGCCAGCAGCTTGGGGTGGAGGAATGAGCAGTTCTTC. Amino acid sequence: CASSLGWRNEQFF.

This clone was counted a single time. CDR3 in DNA: TGTGCCAGCAGCACCCACAGGGGAAGCTCCTACAATGAGCAGTTCTTC. Translating gives CASSTHRGSSYNEQFF. This chain connects TRBV11-3 to TRBJ2-1, with 7 bases lining up with TRBD1. The germline V gene encodes CDR1 SGHNT and CDR2 YENEEA. The CDR3 runs 16 residues. V was pared by 5 bases and J by 0 bases, with 7 bases of the junction left unmatched.

V usage is TRBV6-2 or TRBV6-3 and J usage is TRBJ2-5, with 7 bases identical to TRBD1. Per germline, CDR1 MNHEY and CDR2 SVGEGT. V was pared by 0 bases and J by 0 bases, with 7 bases of the junction left unmatched. CDR3 size: 17 residues. The CDR3 coding sequence is TGTGCCAGCAGTTACTCTGGGACAGCAGCCAACCAAGAGACCCAGTACTTC. As protein: CASSYSGTAANQETQYF.

This chain links TRBV7-9 with TRBJ2-1, with D perhaps matching TRBD2 (6 bases). With 6 bases removed from V and 0 bases from J, the gap between germline ends came to 21 bases. The CDR3 runs to 18 residues. CDR1 SEHNR and CDR2 FQNEAQ come from the germline V gene (reference sequence). CDR3 residues: CASRPTVGTRGSYNEQFF. Written as DNA, the CDR3 is TGTGCCAGCAGACCCACAGTCGGGACGCGGGGCTCCTACAATGAGCAGTTCTTC.

This sequence joins TRBV6-6 and TRBJ2-1; 9 nucleotides match TRBD2. Germline values: CDR1 MNHNY, CDR2 SVGAGI (reference sequence). The CDR3 contains 15 residues. The junction had 12 bases not matched to a gene; V was cut back by 5 bases and J by 10 bases. The CDR3 DNA sequence: TGTGCCAGCAGTATAGGATCCGGGACTAGCAGCGAGCAGTTCTTC. Protein: CASSIGSGTSSEQFF.

The rearrangement uses TRBV18 and TRBJ2-7; 9 bases match TRBD1. The CDR3 is 14 amino acids. CDR1 KGHSH and CDR2 LQKENI come from the germline V gene. V shed 3 bases, J shed 1 base, and the junction held 1 base outside the gene matches. The CDR3: CASSPGQGSYEQYF. The CDR3 DNA follows: TGTGCCAGCTCACCGGGACAGGGTTCCTACGAGCAGTACTTC. Supplemented by reference TRBV18 and TRBJ2-7, the full variable domain reads NAGVMQNPRHLVRRRGQEARLRCSPMKGHSHVYWYRQLPEEGLKFMVYLQKENIIDESGMPKERFSAEFPKEGPSILRIQQVVRGDSAAYFCASSPGQGSYEQYFGPGTRLTVT.

The V call is TRBV6-1, the J call TRBJ2-7, with a possible D match to TRBD2 (5 bases). Germline V CDR1 and CDR2: MNHNS, SASEGT. This CDR3 is 13 amino acids long. Trimming left V 3 bases short and J 9 bases short, with 15 bases between. CDR3: CASSDSGGRGQYF. The CDR3 region has the DNA TGTGCCAGCAGTGATTCCGGCGGGCGTGGGCAGTACTTC.

The chain employs TRBV7-2 and TRBJ2-5; no firm D call. Trimming shortened V by 1 base and J by 5 bases, and 14 bases separated the two germline ends. The CDR3 totals 15 residues. In germline, CDR1 is SGHTA, CDR2 FQGNSA. CDR3 sequence: CASSLGNVMGETQYF. The CDR3 DNA follows: TGTGCCAGCAGCTTAGGAAACGTGATGGGGGAGACCCAGTACTTC.

This sequence joins TRBV19 and TRBJ2-3, with 8 positions matching TRBD1. This CDR3 spans 14 amino acids. With V trimmed by 5 bases and J by 0 bases, 1 base remained unmatched. Germline lookup yields CDR1 LNHDA and CDR2 SQIVND (reference sequence). CDR3 DNA sequence: TGTGCCAGTAGTCGGACAGGGAGCACAGATACGCAGTATTTT. As protein: CASSRTGSTDTQYF.

The V call is TRBV18, the J call TRBJ2-2; TRBD2 might be the D (6 bases). The CDR3 covers 15 residues. Germline CDR1 and CDR2: KGHSH and LQKENI. The V gene lost 3 bases and the J gene lost 5 bases, with 13 bases spanning the gap. Here the CDR3 DNA reads TGTGCCAGCTCACCGATGGGGAGGACGACCGGGGAGCTGTTTTTT. Translation gives CASSPMGRTTGELFF. The variable domain in full, completed from reference TRBV18 and TRBJ2-2, reads NAGVMQNPRHLVRRRGQEARLRCSPMKGHSHVYWYRQLPEEGLKFMVYLQKENIIDESGMPKERFSAEFPKEGPSILRIQQVVRGDSAAYFCASSPMGRTTGELFFGEGSRLTVL.

The chain uses TRBV5-4 and TRBJ2-2; D is possibly TRBD2 (5 bases). Trimming pared 4 bases from V and 6 bases from J, leaving 13 bases between. CDR1 SGHNT and CDR2 YYREEE come from the germline V gene (reference sequence). The CDR3 consists of 14 residues. The CDR3 bases are TGTGCCAGCAGCATTTCCGGGGAAGCCGGGGAGCTGTTTTTT. Protein: CASSISGEAGELFF. The entire variable domain, with the rest obtained from reference TRBV5-4 and TRBJ2-2, is as follows: ETGVTQSPTHLIKTRGQQVTLRCSSQSGHNTVSWYQQALGQGPQFIFQYYREEENGRGNFPPRFSGLQFPNYSSELNVNALELDDSALYLCASSISGEAGELFFGEGSRLTVL.

This rearrangement joins TRBV27 to TRBJ2-7; TRBD1 agrees at 12 bases. The CDR3 contains 16 residues. The germline CDR1 and CDR2 sequences are MNHEY and SMNVEV (reference sequence). After removal of 3 bases from V and 2 bases from J, the junction contained 5 bases not matched to a gene. DNA for the CDR3: TGTGCCAGCAGTTTTTTGGGGACAGGGGGCCCCTACGAGCAGTACTTC. Encoded protein: CASSFLGTGGPYEQYF.

The V call is TRBV6-6, the J call TRBJ1-1; D uncertain. With 0 bases removed from V and 5 bases from J, the gap between germline ends came to 7 bases. Germline CDR1 reads MNHNY; CDR2 reads SVGAGI (reference sequence). This CDR3 is 13 amino acids long. In DNA form, the CDR3 reads TGTGCCAGCAGTTACTCGTACCAGACTGAAGCTTTCTTT. Its translation: CASSYSYQTEAFF.

The chain is built from TRBV5-6 and TRBJ1-1; D may be TRBD1 (6 bases). V lost 0 bases and J 1 base, leaving 7 bases between the germline ends. This CDR3 comprises 14 residues. Germline CDR1 reads SGHDT; CDR2 reads YYEEEE. CDR3 residues: CASSLGRGNTEAFF. The CDR3 region has the DNA TGTGCCAGCAGCTTGGGCAGGGGGAACACTGAAGCTTTCTTT.

The CDR3 reads CASSSDLYEQYF. The DNA for the CDR3 is TGCGCCAGCAGCTCGGACCTTTACGAGCAGTACTTC. The chain links TRBV5-1 to TRBJ2-7, with D unresolved. Germline V lookup: CDR1 SGHRS, CDR2 YFSETQ. This CDR3 is built from 12 residues. Trimming removed 3 bases from V and 4 bases from J, with 8 bases in between. Combining the CDR3 with reference TRBV5-1 and TRBJ2-7 gives the whole variable domain KAGVTQTPRYLIKTRGQQVTLSCSPISGHRSVSWYQQTPGQGLQFLFEYFSETQRNKGNFPGRFSGRQFSNSRSEMNVSTLELGDSALYLCASSSDLYEQYFGPGTRLTVT.

This clone was seen once. V is TRBV6-5 and J is TRBJ1-5; maybe TRBD1 (5 bases). The V gene's germline CDR1 is MNHEY and CDR2 SVGAGI. Trimming shortened V by 6 bases and J by 7 bases, and 19 bases separated the two germline ends. CDR3 length equals 15 residues. The CDR3 bases are TGTGCCAGCAGGAGGACAATTACAGGAGACCAGCCCCAGCATTTT. Translated: CASRRTITGDQPQHF.

The chain carries TRBV18 and TRBJ2-7; a possible D gene is TRBD1 (7 bases). V was clipped by 3 bases and J by 2 bases, with 17 bases between them. CDR1 is KGHSH, CDR2 LQKENI, per germline. The CDR3 loop spans 16 amino acids. DNA for the CDR3: TGTGCCAGCTCACCCCCAGGGGGGCTAGGGACCTACGAGCAGTACTTC. Encoded protein: CASSPPGGLGTYEQYF.

This clone was found a few times. The V call is TRBV19, the J call TRBJ2-2; perhaps D is TRBD1 or TRBD2 (7 bases each). The CDR3 is 18 amino acids. CDR1 is LNHDA and CDR2 is SQIVND in the germline V gene (reference sequence). V was cut by 3 bases and J by 6 bases, with 23 bases left in between. In DNA form, the CDR3 reads TGTGCCAGTAGTATCAGGGGGGACGGCGGGAGCCGTGCCGGGGAGCTGTTTTTT. Translated: CASSIRGDGGSRAGELFF.

This chain links TRBV6-5 with TRBJ1-5; no clear D gene. The CDR3 is 13 amino acids. The germline CDR1 and CDR2 sequences are MNHEY and SVGAGI. V was clipped by 3 bases and J by 0 bases, with 3 bases between them. In DNA, the CDR3 is TGTGCCAGCAGTTATAATAGCAATCAGCCCCAGCATTTT. Translating gives CASSYNSNQPQHF.

CDR3 loop: CASSEAEGTLQHF. CDR3 coding DNA: TGTGCCAGCAGTGAAGCAGAGGGGACCCTCCAGCATTTT. The chain uses TRBV2 and TRBJ1-5; D may be TRBD1 (5 bases). The CDR3 has 13 residues. Per germline, CDR1 SNHLY and CDR2 FYNNEI. Trimming removed 0 bases at V and 12 bases at J, with 12 bases between. The entire variable domain, with the rest obtained from reference TRBV2 and TRBJ1-5, is as follows: EPEVTQTPSHQVTQMGQEVILRCVPISNHLYFYWYRQILGQKVEFLVSFYNNEISEKSEIFDDQFSVERPDGSNFTLKIRSTKLEDSAMYFCASSEAEGTLQHFGDGTRLSIL.

The genes are TRBV9 and TRBJ2-4; D perhaps matches TRBD1 (6 bases). Trimming removed 3 bases from V and 0 bases from J, with 19 bases in between. This CDR3 is built from 18 residues. Per the germline V gene, CDR1 is SGDLS and CDR2 is YYNGEE. This CDR3 is CASSAPPDRYIAKNIQYF. DNA for the CDR3: TGTGCCAGCAGCGCCCCACCCGACAGGTATATAGCCAAAAACATTCAGTACTTC.

V and J are TRBV19 and TRBJ1-5, with D possibly TRBD1 on 5 matching bases. V gave up 5 bases and J gave up 0 bases, with 20 bases separating them. The CDR3 has 18 amino acids. Germline CDR1 LNHDA, CDR2 SQIVND (reference sequence). The CDR3 DNA reads as TGTGCCAGTAGTCTGGGACGAACTTACAGATTTAGCAATCAGCCCCAGCATTTT. It codes for CASSLGRTYRFSNQPQHF.

This chain joins TRBV3-1 (or the pseudogene TRBV3-2) and TRBJ1-4; tentative D call: TRBD1 (5 bases). V lost 1 base to trimming and J lost 8 bases, with 8 bases between them. The CDR3 totals 13 residues. Germline assignment: CDR1 LGHDT and CDR2 YNNKEL (reference sequence). The CDR3 protein is CASSQAGKEKLFF. CDR3 nucleotide sequence: TGTGCCAGCAGCCAAGCAGGGAAGGAAAAACTGTTTTTT.

The chain couples TRBV5-4 to TRBJ2-7; D is unclear. Germline CDR1 SGHNT, CDR2 YYREEE (reference sequence). Trimming cost V 2 bases and J 5 bases, with 11 bases left between them. The CDR3 contains 13 residues. The CDR3 DNA sequence: TGTGCCAGCAGCTTAGTGGGGTTCGACGAGCAGTACTTC. This gives the protein CASSLVGFDEQYF.

This chain uses TRBV28 with TRBJ1-2; possible D gene TRBD1, 6 bases. This CDR3 comprises 12 residues. Trimming left V 6 bases short and J 11 bases short, with 16 bases between. The germline V gene has CDR1 MDHEN and CDR2 SYDVKM. The CDR3 is CASRFRDMRYTF. Here the CDR3 DNA reads TGTGCCAGCAGGTTCCGGGACATGAGGTACACCTTC.